These 9 T cell receptor beta chains originate from one sample sequenced in a study of control samples from healthy donors and cancer patients. Sequenced by immunoSEQ multiplex PCR; TCRdb stores in-frame clones only, minus some. This sample has fewer than 110,000 clones, with roughly 90% found just once. The material sequenced was PBMCs. These receptors were collected from a man aged 55 to 70 with lung cancer.

This chain connects TRBV5-5 to TRBJ1-5; possibly TRBD1 for D (5 bases). Trimming took off 0 bases at V and 1 base at J, with 8 bases between the two ends. Germline V CDR1 and CDR2: SGHKS, YYEKEE (reference sequence). The CDR3 spans 15 residues. The CDR3 protein is CASSLAGRSNQPQHF. CDR3 sequence (DNA): TGTGCCAGCAGCTTGGCAGGGAGGAGCAATCAGCCCCAGCATTTT.

The chain combines TRBV19 with TRBJ1-2; 10 bases match TRBD1. The CDR3 totals 14 residues. The ends lost 6 bases at V and 8 bases at J; junction bases unmatched: 9. Germline CDR1 LNHDA, CDR2 SQIVND (reference sequence). The CDR3 region has the DNA TGTGCCAGTAGAGAACCCGGGACAGGGGACGGCTACACCTTC. It encodes CASREPGTGDGYTF.

Written as DNA, the CDR3 is TGTGCCAGCTCCCAGGGAAGCGGTACTGAAGCTTTCTTT. Protein: CASSQGSGTEAFF. The chain combines TRBV11-3 with TRBJ1-1; perhaps TRBD1 as D (5 bases). The germline gives CDR1 SGHNT, CDR2 YENEEA. This CDR3 is built from 13 residues. V lost 8 bases, J lost 5 bases, and 15 bases lay in between.

The gene calls are TRBV6-6 and TRBJ2-7; D may be TRBD1 or TRBD2 (5 bases each). Germline CDR1 and CDR2: MNHNY and SVGAGI (reference sequence). Trimming pared 5 bases from V and 3 bases from J, leaving 11 bases between. The CDR3 loop spans 13 amino acids. The CDR3 is CASSPGPLYEQYV. CDR3 DNA sequence: TGTGCCAGCAGTCCGGGACCACTCTACGAGCAGTACGTC.

The chain combines TRBV12-5 with TRBJ1-5; no definite D call. CDR1 is LGHNT and CDR2 is FRNRAP in the germline V gene. V shed 0 bases and J shed 7 bases, with 4 bases lying between them. This CDR3 spans 12 amino acids. The chain's CDR3 is CASGLVEQPQHF. The CDR3 DNA is TGTGCTAGTGGTTTGGTGGAGCAGCCCCAGCATTTT.

This clone was detected only once. The V and J genes are TRBV18 and TRBJ1-6; D unresolved. This CDR3 has 14 amino acids. The germline V gene encodes CDR1 KGHSH and CDR2 LQKENI. The V end lost 1 base, the J end lost 7 bases, and 8 bases lay between the germline ends. This chain's CDR3 is CASSPLGENSPLHF. The DNA of the CDR3 is TGTGCCAGCTCACCACTCGGGGAGAATTCACCCCTCCACTTT.

This chain connects TRBV7-8 to TRBJ1-2; D gene uncertain. Trimming took 4 bases from V and 4 from J, leaving 7 bases between them. The CDR3 length is 12 residues. Germline V gene sequence: CDR1 SGHVS, CDR2 FQNEAQ. This CDR3 reads CASSSNFYGYTF. CDR3 in DNA: TGTGCCAGCAGCTCTAACTTCTATGGCTACACCTTC.

The rearrangement uses TRBV4-1 and TRBJ1-2, with 9 bases fitting TRBD1. CDR3 size: 15 residues. Trimming removed 3 bases from V and 8 bases from J; junction bases left unmatched: 10. CDR1 is MGHRA, CDR2 YSYEKL, per germline. The CDR3 region has the DNA TGCGCCAGCAGCCAGGGACAGGGAGAGATCTTGGGCTACACCTTC. Amino acid sequence: CASSQGQGEILGYTF.

This rearrangement joins TRBV14 to TRBJ2-2; D remains ambiguous. V lost 1 base to trimming and J lost 4 bases, with 10 bases between them. CDR1 is SGHDN, CDR2 FVKESK, per germline. This CDR3 is 15 amino acids long. CDR3 sequence (DNA): TGTGCCAGCAGCCAAGCGGCACGTACCACCGGGGAGCTGTTTTTT. It translates to CASSQAARTTGELFF. The full variable domain, its missing parts supplied by reference TRBV14 and TRBJ2-2, is EAGVTQFPSHSVIEKGQTVTLRCDPISGHDNLYWYRRVMGKEIKFLLHFVKESKQDESGMPNNRFLAERTGGTYSTLKVQPAELEDSGVYFCASSQAARTTGELFFGEGSRLTVL.